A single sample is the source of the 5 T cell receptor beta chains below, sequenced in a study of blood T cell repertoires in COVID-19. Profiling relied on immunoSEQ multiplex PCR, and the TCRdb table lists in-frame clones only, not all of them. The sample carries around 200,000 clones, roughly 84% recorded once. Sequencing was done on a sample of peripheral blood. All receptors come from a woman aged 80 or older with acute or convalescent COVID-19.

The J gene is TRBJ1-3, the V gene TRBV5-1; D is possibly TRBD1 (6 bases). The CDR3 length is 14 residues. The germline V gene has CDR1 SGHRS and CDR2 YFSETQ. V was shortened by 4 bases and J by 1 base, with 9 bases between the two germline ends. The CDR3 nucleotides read TGCGCCAGCAGCGATGACAGGTCTGGAAACACCATATATTTT. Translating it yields CASSDDRSGNTIYF. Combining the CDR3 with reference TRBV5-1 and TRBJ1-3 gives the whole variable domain KAGVTQTPRYLIKTRGQQVTLSCSPISGHRSVSWYQQTPGQGLQFLFEYFSETQRNKGNFPGRFSGRQFSNSRSEMNVSTLELGDSALYLCASSDDRSGNTIYFGEGSWLTVV.

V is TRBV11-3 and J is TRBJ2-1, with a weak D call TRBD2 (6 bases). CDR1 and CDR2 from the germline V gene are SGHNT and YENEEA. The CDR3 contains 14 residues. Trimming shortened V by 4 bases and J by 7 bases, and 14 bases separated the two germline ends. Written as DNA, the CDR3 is TGTGCCAGCAGCTCAACGGGAGAATTTAATGAGCAGTTCTTC. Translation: CASSSTGEFNEQFF.

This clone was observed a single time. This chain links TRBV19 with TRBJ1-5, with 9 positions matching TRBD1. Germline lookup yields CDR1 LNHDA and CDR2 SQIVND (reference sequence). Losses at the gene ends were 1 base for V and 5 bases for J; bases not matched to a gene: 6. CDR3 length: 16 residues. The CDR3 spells CASSIAMGQGYQPQHF. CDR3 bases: TGTGCCAGTAGTATAGCGATGGGACAGGGATATCAGCCCCAGCATTTT.

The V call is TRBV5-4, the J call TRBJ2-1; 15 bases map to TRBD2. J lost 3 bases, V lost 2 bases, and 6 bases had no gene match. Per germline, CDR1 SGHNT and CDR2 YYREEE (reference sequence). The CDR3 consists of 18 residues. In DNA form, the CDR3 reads TGTGCCAGCAGCTTAATTCGGACTAGCGGGGGGGACTACAATGAGCAGTTCTTC. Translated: CASSLIRTSGGDYNEQFF.

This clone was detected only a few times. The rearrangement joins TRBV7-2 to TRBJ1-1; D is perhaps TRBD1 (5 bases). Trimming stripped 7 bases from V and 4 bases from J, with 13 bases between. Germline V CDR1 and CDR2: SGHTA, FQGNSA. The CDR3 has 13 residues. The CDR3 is CASTFYDSTEAFF. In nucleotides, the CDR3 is TGTGCCAGCACCTTTTACGACAGCACTGAAGCTTTCTTT.